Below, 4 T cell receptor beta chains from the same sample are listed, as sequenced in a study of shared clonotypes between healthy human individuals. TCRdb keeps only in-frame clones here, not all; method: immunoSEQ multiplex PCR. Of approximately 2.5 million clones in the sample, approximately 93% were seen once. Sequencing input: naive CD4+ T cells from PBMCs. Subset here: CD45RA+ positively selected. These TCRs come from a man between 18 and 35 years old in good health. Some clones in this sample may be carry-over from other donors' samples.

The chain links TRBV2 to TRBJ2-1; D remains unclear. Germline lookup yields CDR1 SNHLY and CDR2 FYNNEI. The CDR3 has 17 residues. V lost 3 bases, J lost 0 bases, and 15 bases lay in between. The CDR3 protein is CASSEVYGRSSYNEQFF. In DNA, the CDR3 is TGTGCCAGCAGTGAGGTCTACGGACGGAGCTCCTACAATGAGCAGTTCTTC.

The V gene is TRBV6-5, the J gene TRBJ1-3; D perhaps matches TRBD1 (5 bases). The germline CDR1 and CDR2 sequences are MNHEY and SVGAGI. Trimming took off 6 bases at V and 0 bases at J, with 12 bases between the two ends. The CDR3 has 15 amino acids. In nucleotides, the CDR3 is TGTGCCAGCAGACACGACAGCCACTCTGGAAACACCATATATTTT. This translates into CASRHDSHSGNTIYF.

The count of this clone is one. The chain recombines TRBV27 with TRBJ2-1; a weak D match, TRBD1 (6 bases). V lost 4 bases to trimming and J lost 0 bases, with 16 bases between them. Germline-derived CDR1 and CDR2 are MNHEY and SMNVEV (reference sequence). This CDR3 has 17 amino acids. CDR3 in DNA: TGTGCCAGCAGTTCCCAGGCCACAGGGATCTCCTACAATGAGCAGTTCTTC. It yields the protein CASSSQATGISYNEQFF.

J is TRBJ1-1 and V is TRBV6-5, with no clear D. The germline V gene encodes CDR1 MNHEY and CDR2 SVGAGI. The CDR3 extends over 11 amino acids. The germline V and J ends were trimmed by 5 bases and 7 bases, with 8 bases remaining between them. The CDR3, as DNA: TGTGCCAGCAGTGGAGAGCTTGAAGCTTTCTTT. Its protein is CASSGELEAFF.